This T cell receptor (beta chain) is drawn from a study of OX40 agonist ivuxolimab in advanced cancers. Study overall: Administration of intravenous ivuxolimab to patients occurred every 2 weeks at 0.01 to 10 mg/kg. A male proportion of around 86% was recorded, with mean age around 64 years and range 23 to 79. Partial responses occurred in three patients (one hepatocellular carcinoma, two cutaneous melanoma). Study outcomes and limitations: Partial responders at 0.1-3.0 mg/kg showed near-lowest clonal expansion.

As regards this clone: Its specificity is unknown.

Per germline, CDR1 LNHDA and CDR2 SQIVND (reference sequence). Deletions cut 6 bases from V and 3 bases from J, with 12 bases between. The CDR3 contains 13 residues. Libraries were prepared by immunoSEQ multiplex PCR; TCRdb keeps only in-frame clonotypes and omits some of them. The sample includes 75,000 to 100,000 clones, 91% seen only once; the top ten take approximately 0.32%. Here the sequenced sample was CD4+ or CD8+ T cells sorted from blood, taken in a trial of the OX40 agonist ivuxolimab. This rearrangement joins TRBV19 to TRBJ2-7, with a possible D match to TRBD2 (5 bases). The clonotype comes from an adult with an advanced solid tumor such as melanoma, head and neck, liver or kidney cancer. The DNA for the CDR3 is TGTGCCAGTAGCCGAGCGGAGAACTACGAGCAGTACTTC. Protein: CASSRAENYEQYF.